This TCR beta chain was sequenced for a study of blood T cell repertoires in COVID-19. Turning to the study itself: Samples representing acute and convalescent COVID-19 were sourced from the United States, Italy and Spain. T cells, B-cell-depleted T cells, or PBMCs supplied cDNA or gDNA.

Methods used by the authors: Amplification from reference gene primers served as the basis for estimated nucleated cell counts. Using immunoSEQ multiplex PCR, the repertoire was profiled, and TCRdb retains in-frame clones only, with some absent. V and J calls and clone size are given by that table; D and trimming were obtained from the DNA. The sample carries 55,000 to 75,000 clones, more than 70% recorded once. The CDR3 has 13 amino acids. Trimming at V came to 0 bases and at J to 12 bases, leaving 5 bases not matched to a gene. The germline CDR1 and CDR2 sequences are SGDLS and YYNGEE. This clonotype originated in a man aged 45-65 years with acute or convalescent COVID-19. The chain has TRBV9 and TRBJ1-1; 10 nucleotides align to TRBD1. Source material: peripheral blood. The CDR3 reads CASSVVDRGESFF. In DNA, the CDR3 is TGTGCCAGCAGCGTAGTGGACAGGGGGGAATCTTTCTTT. Full variable domain (remainder filled in from reference TRBV9 and TRBJ1-1): DSGVTQTPKHLITATGQRVTLRCSPRSGDLSVYWYQQSLDQGLQFLIQYYNGEERAKGNILERFSAQQFPDLHSELNLSSLELGDSALYFCASSVVDRGESFFGQGTRLTVV.